This T cell receptor (beta chain) emerged from a study of T-cell reconstitution after alpha-beta-depleted transplantation in children. In this sample, this clonotype turned up many times. Its antigen is unidentified. Per the germline V gene, CDR1 is DFQATT and CDR2 is SNEGSKA (reference sequence). This CDR3 has 11 residues. The germline V and J ends were trimmed by 6 bases and 7 bases, with 12 bases remaining between them. Molecular barcoding with unique molecular identifiers was used for the TCRbeta library. TCRdb re-called the PCR reads through MiXCR, storing one row per CDR3 protein. The sample includes hundreds of thousands of distinct CDR3 sequences, about an eighth seen only once; the top ten take 0.65% to 0.9%. Study-level results: Roughly two months post-transplant, alpha-beta T cells reportedly originated from several hundred graft clones that had expanded. One year post-transplant, T-cell counts and diversity were largely derived from T cells produced anew.

This material consisted of PBMCs, taken before TCRalphabeta/CD19-depleted stem cell transplant. This chain links TRBV20-1 with TRBJ1-1, with D unclear. The receptor comes from a girl aged 2-10 years with congenital amegakaryocytic thrombocytopenia, due to receive a stem cell transplant. CDR3 amino acids: CSATPGGEAFF. The CDR3 nucleotides read TGCAGTGCCACCCCGGGCGGTGAAGCTTTCTTT.